The T cell receptor (beta chain) under discussion was sequenced for a study of CD8 T cells in Susac syndrome. The T cells that were sequenced for TCR beta were CD8+ and CD4+ cells from blood. Germline V gives CDR1 MGHDK, CDR2 SYGVNS. CDR3 length equals 14 residues. Trimming pared 6 bases from V and 3 bases from J, leaving 12 bases between. cDNA came from around 0.5 to 1 ug RNA primed by random hexamers. By means of immunoSEQ multiplex PCR, TCR beta CDR3 spanning 54 Vbeta and 13 Jbeta underwent amplification. Each CDR3 protein gets one entry after TCRdb re-called the immunoSEQ multiplex PCR reads with MiXCR. The sample records around 190,000 distinct CDR3 sequences, approximately 94% being singletons.

What was sequenced was CD4+ T cells from PBMCs. This TCR was recovered from a human donor in good health. The J gene is TRBJ2-1, the V gene TRBV25-1; D gene uncertain. The chain's CDR3 is CASSPSLGYNEQFF. The CDR3, as DNA: TGTGCCAGCAGCCCTTCTTTGGGCTACAATGAGCAGTTCTTC.